This TCR beta chain was observed in a study of CD8+CD57+ T cells in acquired aplastic anemia. CDR1 MNHEY and CDR2 SMNVEV come from the germline V gene (reference sequence). Trimming shortened V by 4 bases and J by 10 bases, and 10 bases separated the two germline ends. The CDR3 has 11 residues. Flow cytometry had shown expanded CD8+CD57+ cells in the patients chosen for sequencing. Patient blood was sampled before any therapy had been received. This clonotype was recorded at least ten times. Profiles of TCR beta VDJ and CDR3 were generated from a genomic DNA template. TCRdb re-derived calls from the reads in MiXCR, one entry per CDR3 protein. Here the sample spans approximately 250,000 distinct CDR3 sequences, 82% being singletons.

The origin of this receptor is a human donor with aplastic anemia. The sample taken for sequencing was sorted CD4+, CD8+, or CD8+CD57+ T cells (not recorded which) from PBMCs. The chain is built from TRBV27 and TRBJ1-1, with D perhaps TRBD1 (6 bases). The CDR3 bases are TGTGCCAGCAGTTCAACAGGGTTAGCTTTCTTT. Its protein is CASSSTGLAFF.